The present TCR beta chain was sequenced within a study of blood T cell repertoires in COVID-19. Across the whole study: Sites in the United States, Italy and Spain provided acute and convalescent COVID-19 samples. T cells, B-cell-depleted T cells, or PBMCs supplied cDNA or gDNA.

V was clipped by 9 bases and J by 7 bases, with 9 bases between them. The CDR3 runs 10 residues. Germline V lookup: CDR1 SNHLY, CDR2 FYNNEI. Measured with immunoSEQ multiplex PCR; TCRdb has only the in-frame clones, and not every one. The sample carries 200,000 to 250,000 clones, 70% to 90% recorded once. Recruits, aged 18 to 89 years, lived in 24 US areas. Clinical history reported by participants formed the basis on which cohorts were assigned. The sample was PBMCs or T cells enriched from blood (not recorded which). This clonotype originated in a woman aged 40 to 55 with acute COVID-19. The V call is TRBV2, the J call TRBJ1-1; no firm D call. The CDR3 region is CARTAVEAFF. CDR3 nucleotides: TGTGCCAGGACTGCGGTTGAAGCTTTCTTT.